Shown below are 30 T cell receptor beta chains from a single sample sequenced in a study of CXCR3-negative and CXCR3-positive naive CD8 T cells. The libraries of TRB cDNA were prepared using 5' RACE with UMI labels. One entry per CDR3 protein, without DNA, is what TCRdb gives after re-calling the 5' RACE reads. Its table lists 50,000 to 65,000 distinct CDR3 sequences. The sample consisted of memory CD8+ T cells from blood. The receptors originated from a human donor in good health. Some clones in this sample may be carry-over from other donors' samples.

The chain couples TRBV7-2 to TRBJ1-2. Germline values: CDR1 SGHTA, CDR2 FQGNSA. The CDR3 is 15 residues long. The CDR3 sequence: CASSEVGRANYGYTF.

The chain's CDR3 is CASSIQREWYEQFF. The J gene is TRBJ2-1, the V gene TRBV6-5; no DNA is available, so the TRBD2 call from TCRdb remains unchecked. Per the germline V gene, CDR1 is MNHEY and CDR2 is SVGAGI. The CDR3 is 14 amino acids.

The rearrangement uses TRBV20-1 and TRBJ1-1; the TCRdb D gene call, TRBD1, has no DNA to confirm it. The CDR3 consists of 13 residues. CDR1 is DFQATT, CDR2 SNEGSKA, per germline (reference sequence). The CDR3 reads CSARETGRTEAFF.

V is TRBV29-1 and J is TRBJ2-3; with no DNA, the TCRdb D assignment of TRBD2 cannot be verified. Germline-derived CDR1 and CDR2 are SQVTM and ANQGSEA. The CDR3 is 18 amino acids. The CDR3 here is CSVEGFLAGDGIGDTQYF.

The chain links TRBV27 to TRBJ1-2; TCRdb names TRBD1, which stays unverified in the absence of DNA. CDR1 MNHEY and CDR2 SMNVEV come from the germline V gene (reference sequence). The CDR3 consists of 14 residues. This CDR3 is CASSPLDPLYGYTF.

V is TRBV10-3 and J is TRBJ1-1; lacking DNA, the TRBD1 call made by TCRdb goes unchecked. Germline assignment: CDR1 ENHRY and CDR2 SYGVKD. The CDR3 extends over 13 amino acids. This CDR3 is CAIRSGDNLEAFF.

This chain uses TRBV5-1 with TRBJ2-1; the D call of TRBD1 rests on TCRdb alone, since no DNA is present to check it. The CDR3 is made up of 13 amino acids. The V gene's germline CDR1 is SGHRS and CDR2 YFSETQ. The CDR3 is CASSWGSRGEQFF.

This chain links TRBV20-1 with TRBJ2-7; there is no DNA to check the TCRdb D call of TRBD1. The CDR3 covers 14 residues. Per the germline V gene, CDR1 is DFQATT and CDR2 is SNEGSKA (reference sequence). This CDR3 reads CSARRPGDTYEQYF.

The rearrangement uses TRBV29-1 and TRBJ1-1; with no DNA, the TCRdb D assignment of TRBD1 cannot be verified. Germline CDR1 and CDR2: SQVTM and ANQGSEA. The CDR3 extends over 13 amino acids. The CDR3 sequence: CSVLDRESTEAFF.

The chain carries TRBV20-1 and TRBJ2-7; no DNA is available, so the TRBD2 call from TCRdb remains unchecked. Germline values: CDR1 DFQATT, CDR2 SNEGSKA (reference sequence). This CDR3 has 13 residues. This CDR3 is CSARTSASYEQYF.

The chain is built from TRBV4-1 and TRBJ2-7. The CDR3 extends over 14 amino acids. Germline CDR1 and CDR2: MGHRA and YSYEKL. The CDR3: CASSQESSDYEQYF.

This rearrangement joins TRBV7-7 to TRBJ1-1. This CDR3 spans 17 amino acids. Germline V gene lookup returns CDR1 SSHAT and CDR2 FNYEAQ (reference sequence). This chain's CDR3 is CASSSRTVRPENTEAFF. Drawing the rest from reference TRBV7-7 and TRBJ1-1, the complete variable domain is GAGVSQSPRYKVTKRGQDVTLRCDPISSHATLYWYQQALGQGPEFLTYFNYEAQPDKSGLPSDRFSAERPEGSISTLTIQRTEQRDSAMYRCASSSRTVRPENTEAFFGQGTRLTVV.

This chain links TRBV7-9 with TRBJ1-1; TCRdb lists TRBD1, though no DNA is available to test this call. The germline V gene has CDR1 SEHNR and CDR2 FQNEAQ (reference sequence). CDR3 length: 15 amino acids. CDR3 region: CASTPGVTSNTEAFF.

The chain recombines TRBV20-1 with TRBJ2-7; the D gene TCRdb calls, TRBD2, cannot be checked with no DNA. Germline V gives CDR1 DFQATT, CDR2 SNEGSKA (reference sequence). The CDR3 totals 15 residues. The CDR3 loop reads CSARGGGDFSWEQYF.

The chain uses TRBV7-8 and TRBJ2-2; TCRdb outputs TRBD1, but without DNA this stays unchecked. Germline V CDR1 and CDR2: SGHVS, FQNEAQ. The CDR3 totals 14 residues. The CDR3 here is CASSLTEETGELFF.

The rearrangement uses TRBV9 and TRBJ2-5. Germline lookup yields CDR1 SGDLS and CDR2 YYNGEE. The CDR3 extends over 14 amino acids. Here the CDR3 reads CASSVDLSGETQYF.

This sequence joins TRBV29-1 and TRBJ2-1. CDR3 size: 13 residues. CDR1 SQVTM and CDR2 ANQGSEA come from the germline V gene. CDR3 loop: CSVEDQQGPEQFF.

This CDR3 reads CASSYSKGETQYF. The chain is built from TRBV6-6 and TRBJ2-5. Germline V gene data show CDR1 as MNHNY and CDR2 as SVGAGI (reference sequence). The CDR3 consists of 13 residues.

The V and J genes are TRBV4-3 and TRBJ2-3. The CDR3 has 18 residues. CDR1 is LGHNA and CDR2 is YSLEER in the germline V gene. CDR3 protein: CASSQDLGLAQSTDTQYF.

CDR3 protein: CASTQATHEQYF. V usage is TRBV12-3 or TRBV12-4 and J usage is TRBJ2-7. This CDR3 has 12 residues.

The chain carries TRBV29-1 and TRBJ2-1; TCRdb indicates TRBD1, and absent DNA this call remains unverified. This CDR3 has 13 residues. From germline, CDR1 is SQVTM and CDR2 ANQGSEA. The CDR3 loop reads CSVVGRDNNEQFF.

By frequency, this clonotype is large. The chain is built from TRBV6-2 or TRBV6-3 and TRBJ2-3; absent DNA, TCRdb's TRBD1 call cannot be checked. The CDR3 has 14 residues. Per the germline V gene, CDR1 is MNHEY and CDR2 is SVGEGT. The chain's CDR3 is CASTPGGATDTQYF.

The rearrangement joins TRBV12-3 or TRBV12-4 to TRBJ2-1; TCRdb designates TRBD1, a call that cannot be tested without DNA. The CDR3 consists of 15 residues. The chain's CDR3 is CASSLSGGGYNEQFF.

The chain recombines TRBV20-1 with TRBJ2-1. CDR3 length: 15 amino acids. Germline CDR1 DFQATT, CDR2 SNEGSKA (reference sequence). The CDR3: CSARDPGSSYNEQFF.

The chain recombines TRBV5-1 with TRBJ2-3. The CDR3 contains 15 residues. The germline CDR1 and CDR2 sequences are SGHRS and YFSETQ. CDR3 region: CASSLVGGHTDTQYF.

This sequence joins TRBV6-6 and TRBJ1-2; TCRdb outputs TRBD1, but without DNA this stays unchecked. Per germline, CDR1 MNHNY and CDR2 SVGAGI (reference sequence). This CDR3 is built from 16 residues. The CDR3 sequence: CASSADGSAPLYGYTF.

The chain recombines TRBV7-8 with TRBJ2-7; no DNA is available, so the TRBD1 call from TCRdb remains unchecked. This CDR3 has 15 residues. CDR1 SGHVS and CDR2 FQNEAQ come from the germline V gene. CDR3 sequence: CASSSGQGIRYEQYF.

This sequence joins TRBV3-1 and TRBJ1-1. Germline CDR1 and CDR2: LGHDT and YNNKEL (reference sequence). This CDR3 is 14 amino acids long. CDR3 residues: CASSQAARRTEAFF.

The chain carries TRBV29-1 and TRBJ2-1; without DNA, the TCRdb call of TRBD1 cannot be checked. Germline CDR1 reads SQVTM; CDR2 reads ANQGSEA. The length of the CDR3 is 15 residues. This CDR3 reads CSVEGLGTNINEQFF.

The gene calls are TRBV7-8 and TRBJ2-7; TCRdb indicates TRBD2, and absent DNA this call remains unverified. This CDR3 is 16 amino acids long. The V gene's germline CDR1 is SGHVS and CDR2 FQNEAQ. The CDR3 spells CASSITLRAGPYEQYF. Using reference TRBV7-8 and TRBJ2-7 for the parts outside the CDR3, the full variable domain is GAGVSQSPRYKVAKRGQDVALRCDPISGHVSLFWYQQALGQGPEFLTYFQNEAQLDKSGLPSDRFFAERPEGSVSTLKIQRTQQEDSAVYLCASSITLRAGPYEQYFGPGTRLTVT.